This is a list of T cell receptor beta chains from one sample in a study of response to subunit inactivated influenza vaccine. A single record per CDR3 protein comes from TCRdb applying MiXCR to the RT-PCR reads. The data contain 530,000 or so distinct CDR3 sequences, 11% to 15% of them singletons. Sequencing used PBMCs from blood, obtained approximately 13 days after vaccination. The receptors derive from a man between 45 and 60 years old who received an inactivated influenza vaccine. Both conserved end residues are part of each CDR3. D genes are given only for firm matches. Rows may omit the clone size; those that give it use once, few, many or a size class.

v_call: TRBV7-2
clone_size: .
j_call: TRBJ2-1
d_call: .
cdr3_nt: TGTGCCAGCAGCCTAACCGACAGCTCCTACAATGAGCAGTTCTTC
cdr3_aa: CASSLTDSSYNEQFF

v_call: TRBV19
clone_size: many
j_call: TRBJ2-7
d_call: .
cdr3_nt: TGTGCCAGTAGTATATCACAGGTCTACGAGCAGTACTTC
cdr3_aa: CASSISQVYEQYF

v_call: TRBV7-8
clone_size: many
j_call: TRBJ2-3
d_call: .
cdr3_nt: TGTGCCAGCGGGCGTTCAGTGGATACGCAGTATTTT
cdr3_aa: CASGRSVDTQYF

v_call: TRBV6-5
clone_size: many
j_call: TRBJ1-2
d_call: .
cdr3_nt: TGTGCCAGCAGTTACTCGATGGGGGCGCAAAATGGCTACACCTTC
cdr3_aa: CASSYSMGAQNGYTF

v_call: TRBV7-9
clone_size: .
j_call: TRBJ1-1
d_call: .
cdr3_nt: TGTGCCAGCAGCTTAGCGGTTTACGGTGAAGCTTTCTTT
cdr3_aa: CASSLAVYGEAFF

v_call: TRBV19
clone_size: few
j_call: TRBJ1-5
d_call: .
cdr3_nt: TGTGCCAGTGGCAGGACTAATCAGCCCCAGCATTTT
cdr3_aa: CASGRTNQPQHF

v_call: TRBV4-2
clone_size: many
j_call: TRBJ2-1
d_call: TRBD2
cdr3_nt: TGTGCCAGCAAGGGAGGCGGGAGTGGTTCCTACAATGAGCAGTTCTTC
cdr3_aa: CASKGGGSGSYNEQFF

v_call: TRBV24-1
clone_size: few
j_call: TRBJ2-1
d_call: TRBD2
cdr3_nt: TGTGCCACCAGTGACTACCGACCTAGCGGGAGGTCCCATGAGCAGTTCTTC
cdr3_aa: CATSDYRPSGRSHEQFF

v_call: TRBV20-1
clone_size: many
j_call: TRBJ2-7
d_call: TRBD2
cdr3_nt: TGCAGTGCTCAGGGGGGGCTAGCGGGGGATACTTACGAGCAGTACTTC
cdr3_aa: CSAQGGLAGDTYEQYF

v_call: TRBV20-1
clone_size: few
j_call: TRBJ2-4
d_call: .
cdr3_nt: TGCAGTGCTGGGGCGGACGGAAACATTCAGTACTTC
cdr3_aa: CSAGADGNIQYF

v_call: TRBV28
clone_size: many
j_call: TRBJ2-7
d_call: TRBD2
cdr3_nt: TGTGCCAGCAGCTCTTTCGGCGGGAGACAAGGCGAGCAGTACTTC
cdr3_aa: CASSSFGGRQGEQYF

v_call: TRBV4-3
clone_size: few
j_call: TRBJ2-1
d_call: .
cdr3_nt: TGCGCCAGCAGCCAAGAGGCATACCCTTACAATGAGCAGTTCTTC
cdr3_aa: CASSQEAYPYNEQFF

v_call: TRBV6-6
clone_size: few
j_call: TRBJ2-1
d_call: TRBD2
cdr3_nt: TGTGCCAGCAGGCCCGCGGGGGATGAGCAGTTCTTC
cdr3_aa: CASRPAGDEQFF

v_call: TRBV4-3
clone_size: .
j_call: TRBJ2-7
d_call: TRBD1
cdr3_nt: TGCGCCAGCAGCCAAGGGCAGGGGGCGTACTACGAGCAGTACTTC
cdr3_aa: CASSQGQGAYYEQYF

v_call: TRBV29-1
clone_size: many
j_call: TRBJ2-7
d_call: .
cdr3_nt: TGCAGCGCTAGGGACAAGAGCTCCTACGAGCAGTACTTC
cdr3_aa: CSARDKSSYEQYF

v_call: TRBV4-3
clone_size: .
j_call: TRBJ1-1
d_call: .
cdr3_nt: TGCGCCAGCAGCCAAGAAGGCAGGGCCACTGAAGCTTTCTTT
cdr3_aa: CASSQEGRATEAFF

v_call: TRBV12-3/TRBV12-4
clone_size: many
j_call: TRBJ2-3
d_call: TRBD1
cdr3_nt: TGTGCCAGCAGTTTCCGCAGGGGGGATACGCAGTATTTT
cdr3_aa: CASSFRRGDTQYF

v_call: TRBV5-1
clone_size: many
j_call: TRBJ1-1
d_call: .
cdr3_nt: TGCGCCAGCAGCTTGGAACCCCTGAGGACTGAAGCTTTCTTT
cdr3_aa: CASSLEPLRTEAFF

v_call: TRBV20-1
clone_size: .
j_call: TRBJ2-5
d_call: .
cdr3_nt: TGCAGTGCTATCCAGCGGGAGACCCAGTACTTC
cdr3_aa: CSAIQRETQYF

v_call: TRBV24-1
clone_size: few
j_call: TRBJ2-4
d_call: .
cdr3_nt: TGTGCCACCAGTGAATCCAGGGGTTCCGGGAACATTCAGTACTTC
cdr3_aa: CATSESRGSGNIQYF

v_call: TRBV12-3/TRBV12-4
clone_size: many
j_call: TRBJ2-3
d_call: .
cdr3_nt: TGTGCCAGCAGTTTATACGATACGCAGTATTTT
cdr3_aa: CASSLYDTQYF

v_call: TRBV15
clone_size: .
j_call: TRBJ1-1
d_call: TRBD1
cdr3_nt: TGTGCCACCAGCAGAGATCGGCCAGGGGGCGCAGCTTTCTTT
cdr3_aa: CATSRDRPGGAAFF

v_call: TRBV7-9
clone_size: few
j_call: TRBJ1-6
d_call: .
cdr3_nt: TGTGCCAGCAGCTTAAGAGGGACCTATAATTCACCCCTCCACTTT
cdr3_aa: CASSLRGTYNSPLHF

v_call: TRBV7-4
clone_size: few
j_call: TRBJ2-3
d_call: TRBD2
cdr3_nt: TGTGCCAGCAGCTTAAAACTAGCGGGAGGGCCGTTCCCAGATACGCAGTATTTT
cdr3_aa: CASSLKLAGGPFPDTQYF

v_call: TRBV7-9
clone_size: few
j_call: TRBJ2-5
d_call: .
cdr3_nt: TGTGCCAGCAGCGATCAGCTCCAAGAGACCCAGTACTTC
cdr3_aa: CASSDQLQETQYF

v_call: TRBV29-1
clone_size: once
j_call: TRBJ2-1
d_call: .
cdr3_nt: TGCAGCGTCCTCGGAGGTGAGCAGTTCTTC
cdr3_aa: CSVLGGEQFF

v_call: TRBV20-1
clone_size: .
j_call: TRBJ2-5
d_call: .
cdr3_nt: TGCAGTGCTAGAGTCCCCATACAGGGATGGGGAGAGACCCAGTACTTC
cdr3_aa: CSARVPIQGWGETQYF

v_call: TRBV12-3/TRBV12-4
clone_size: few
j_call: TRBJ2-5
d_call: .
cdr3_nt: TGTGCCAGCAGGGAGGGAGGGGGGTTTGTGACCCAGTACTTC
cdr3_aa: CASREGGGFVTQYF

v_call: TRBV3-1
clone_size: .
j_call: TRBJ2-7
d_call: .
cdr3_nt: TGTGCCAGCAGCCCCCAGTTGTTGCCGGGGGAGCAGTACTTC
cdr3_aa: CASSPQLLPGEQYF

v_call: TRBV20-1
clone_size: many
j_call: TRBJ2-1
d_call: .
cdr3_nt: TGCAGTGCTCCCCCGACTAGGGGTAGGAATGAGCAGTTCTTC
cdr3_aa: CSAPPTRGRNEQFF

v_call: TRBV5-3
clone_size: .
j_call: TRBJ1-1
d_call: TRBD1
cdr3_nt: TGTGCCAGAAGCCATGGACAGGGGAACACTGAAGCTTTCTTT
cdr3_aa: CARSHGQGNTEAFF

v_call: TRBV20-1
clone_size: many
j_call: TRBJ1-4
d_call: .
cdr3_nt: TGCAGTGCTTCCGACCGCCTTATCTCAACTAATGAAAAACTGTTTTTT
cdr3_aa: CSASDRLISTNEKLFF

v_call: TRBV7-9
clone_size: many
j_call: TRBJ1-6
d_call: TRBD1
cdr3_nt: TGTGCCAGCAGCAGACAGGGGGCTTTGACTAATTCACCCCTCCACTTT
cdr3_aa: CASSRQGALTNSPLHF

v_call: TRBV30
clone_size: few
j_call: TRBJ2-7
d_call: .
cdr3_nt: TGTGCCTACCTAGCTGGGGTGAACTACGAGCAGTACTTC
cdr3_aa: CAYLAGVNYEQYF

v_call: TRBV5-1
clone_size: .
j_call: TRBJ2-1
d_call: TRBD2
cdr3_nt: TGCGCCAGCAGCTTCACGACTAGCGGGACCTACAATGAGCAGTTCTTC
cdr3_aa: CASSFTTSGTYNEQFF

v_call: TRBV7-2
clone_size: .
j_call: TRBJ2-1
d_call: .
cdr3_nt: TGTGCCAGCAGCTTATTACAGACCACTTGGAATGAGCAGTTCTTC
cdr3_aa: CASSLLQTTWNEQFF

v_call: TRBV6-1
clone_size: few
j_call: TRBJ1-2
d_call: .
cdr3_nt: TGTGCCAGCAGTGGGGCAGGGTACCGCTATGGCTACACCTTC
cdr3_aa: CASSGAGYRYGYTF

v_call: TRBV2
clone_size: .
j_call: TRBJ1-6
d_call: .
cdr3_nt: TGTGCCAGCAGTGAAGGACAGCTTTGGGCACCCCTCCACTTT
cdr3_aa: CASSEGQLWAPLHF

v_call: TRBV20-1
clone_size: few
j_call: TRBJ1-6
d_call: TRBD1
cdr3_nt: TGCAGTGCGAGTGGGACAGGGAACAATTCACCCCTCCACTTT
cdr3_aa: CSASGTGNNSPLHF

v_call: TRBV12-3/TRBV12-4
clone_size: many
j_call: TRBJ1-2
d_call: .
cdr3_nt: TGTGCCAGCAGTGCAGGCGGCTATGGCTACACCTTC
cdr3_aa: CASSAGGYGYTF

v_call: TRBV6-2/TRBV6-3
clone_size: .
j_call: TRBJ2-3
d_call: TRBD2
cdr3_nt: TGTGCCAGCAGCTCGGGATCTTATTGGACTAGCGGGGGCACACGAACGCAGTATTTT
cdr3_aa: CASSSGSYWTSGGTRTQYF

v_call: TRBV12-3/TRBV12-4
clone_size: many
j_call: TRBJ1-1
d_call: .
cdr3_nt: TGTGCCAGCAGTCCGCCCTGGGGAGGGACTGAAGCTTTCTTT
cdr3_aa: CASSPPWGGTEAFF

v_call: TRBV5-1
clone_size: many
j_call: TRBJ2-5
d_call: TRBD2
cdr3_nt: TGTGCCAGCAGTCGGGGGACTAGCGGACAAGAGACCCAGTACTTC
cdr3_aa: CASSRGTSGQETQYF

v_call: TRBV5-1
clone_size: .
j_call: TRBJ2-7
d_call: TRBD2
cdr3_nt: TGCGCCAGCAGCTCGGCCGGGGGAGGGTACGAGCAGTACTTC
cdr3_aa: CASSSAGGGYEQYF

v_call: TRBV20-1
clone_size: .
j_call: TRBJ2-2
d_call: TRBD2
cdr3_nt: TGCAGTGCTAGACTTCTAGCGGGAGGAAACGGGGAGCTGTTTTTT
cdr3_aa: CSARLLAGGNGELFF

v_call: TRBV13
clone_size: many
j_call: TRBJ1-5
d_call: TRBD1
cdr3_nt: TGTGCCAGCAGCGCGGGACAGGGCTCTCAGCCCCAGCATTTT
cdr3_aa: CASSAGQGSQPQHF

v_call: TRBV24-1
clone_size: few
j_call: TRBJ2-3
d_call: .
cdr3_nt: TGTGCCACCAGTGATTTTCGGGGGAGCCCCGCGGATACGCAGTATTTT
cdr3_aa: CATSDFRGSPADTQYF

v_call: TRBV12-3/TRBV12-4
clone_size: few
j_call: TRBJ2-7
d_call: .
cdr3_nt: TGTGCCAGCAGTTTAGAGGGAGGCCTCTACGAGCAGTACTTC
cdr3_aa: CASSLEGGLYEQYF

v_call: TRBV20-1
clone_size: many
j_call: TRBJ2-3
d_call: .
cdr3_nt: TGCAGTGCTACTGGAATAGGAGATACGCAGTATTTT
cdr3_aa: CSATGIGDTQYF

v_call: TRBV20-1
clone_size: .
j_call: TRBJ1-1
d_call: .
cdr3_nt: TGCAGCACTGACAGGAAGAACACTGAAGCTTTCTTT
cdr3_aa: CSTDRKNTEAFF